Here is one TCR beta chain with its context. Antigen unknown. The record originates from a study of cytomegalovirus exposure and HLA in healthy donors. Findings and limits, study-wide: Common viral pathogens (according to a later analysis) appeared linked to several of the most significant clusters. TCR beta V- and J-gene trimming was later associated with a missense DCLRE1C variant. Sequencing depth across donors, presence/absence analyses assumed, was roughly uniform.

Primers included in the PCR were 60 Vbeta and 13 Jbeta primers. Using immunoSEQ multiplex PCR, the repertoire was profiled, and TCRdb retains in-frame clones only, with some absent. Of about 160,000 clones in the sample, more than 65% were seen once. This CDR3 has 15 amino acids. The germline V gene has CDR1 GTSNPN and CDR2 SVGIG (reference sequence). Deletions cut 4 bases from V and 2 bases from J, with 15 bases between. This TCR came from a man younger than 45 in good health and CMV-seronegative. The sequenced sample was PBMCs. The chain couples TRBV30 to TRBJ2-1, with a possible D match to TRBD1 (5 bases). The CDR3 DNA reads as TGTGCCTGGAAGGTATTCGTAGGGGCCTACAATGAGCAGTTCTTC. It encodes CAWKVFVGAYNEQFF.